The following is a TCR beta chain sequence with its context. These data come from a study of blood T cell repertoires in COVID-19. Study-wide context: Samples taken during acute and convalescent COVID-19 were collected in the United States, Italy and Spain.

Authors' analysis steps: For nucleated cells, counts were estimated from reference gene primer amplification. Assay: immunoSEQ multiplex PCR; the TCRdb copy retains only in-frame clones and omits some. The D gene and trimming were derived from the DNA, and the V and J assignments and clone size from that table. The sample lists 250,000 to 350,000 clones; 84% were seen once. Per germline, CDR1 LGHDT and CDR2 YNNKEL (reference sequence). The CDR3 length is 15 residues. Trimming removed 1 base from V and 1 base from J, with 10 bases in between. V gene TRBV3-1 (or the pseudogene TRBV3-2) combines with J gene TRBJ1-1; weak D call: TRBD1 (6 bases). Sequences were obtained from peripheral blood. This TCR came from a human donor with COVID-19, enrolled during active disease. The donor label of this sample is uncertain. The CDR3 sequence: CASSQASRGNTEAFF. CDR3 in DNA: TGTGCCAGCAGCCAAGCCTCCAGGGGGAACACTGAAGCTTTCTTT.